Listed below are T cell receptor beta chains from one sample, sequenced in a study of T cell responses to AZD1222 COVID-19 vaccine. This table comes from immunoSEQ multiplex PCR, and its TCRdb copy is limited to in-frame clones, with some not included. Counted here are around 100,000 clones, about 90% occurring once; the ten biggest clones make up about 8.7%. This specimen was peripheral blood, taken on day 0 of AZD1222 vaccination. The receptors here all came from an adult in good health. The CDR3 runs from the conserved cysteine through the conserved F or W. The order of the fields is V gene, J gene, clone size, D gene, CDR3 protein, CDR3 DNA. A D gene is named only where the DNA matches it firmly. Where a row states a size, it is once, few, many or the class of an expanded clone; other rows omit it.

>TRBV3-1/TRBV3-2|TRBJ1-3|once|-
CASSQLRQFLSSGNTIYF
TGTGCCAGCAGCCAACTAAGACAGTTCCTTAGCTCTGGAAACACCATATATTTT
>TRBV19|TRBJ2-7|-|TRBD2
CASRLTSGSDEQYF
TGTGCCAGTAGGCTGACTAGCGGGAGTGACGAGCAGTACTTC
>TRBV4-2|TRBJ2-2|-|TRBD1
CASSHPTGGITGELFF
TGTGCCAGCAGCCATCCGACAGGGGGCATCACCGGGGAGCTGTTTTTT
>TRBV5-6|TRBJ1-3|once|-
CASSFAGSRGNTIYF
TGTGCCAGCAGCTTCGCCGGGTCCAGAGGGAACACCATATATTTT
>TRBV4-3|TRBJ2-3|-|-
CASSQDSSVDTQYF
TGCGCCAGCAGCCAAGATTCCTCCGTGGATACGCAGTATTTT
>TRBV19|TRBJ2-3|-|-
CASSIMAGTTDTQYF
TGTGCCAGTAGTATAATGGCGGGAACCACAGATACGCAGTATTTT
>TRBV19|TRBJ1-5|-|TRBD1
CASGAGTGGRRSFGQPQHF
TGTGCCAGTGGAGCCGGGACAGGGGGAAGACGTTCGTTTGGTCAGCCCCAGCATTTT
>TRBV7-7|TRBJ2-5|-|TRBD2
CASSLGRLAGVETQYF
TGTGCCAGCAGCCTAGGTCGACTAGCGGGAGTTGAGACCCAGTACTTC
>TRBV27|TRBJ2-3|-|TRBD2
CASSSHLAGEDTQYF
TGTGCCAGCAGCTCCCACCTAGCGGGAGAAGATACGCAGTATTTT
>TRBV5-8|TRBJ2-3|-|-
CASSLKSRDTQYF
TGTGCCAGCAGCTTGAAGTCCAGGGATACGCAGTATTTT
>TRBV13|TRBJ1-1|few|-
CASSLEGALGTEAFF
TGTGCCAGCAGCTTAGAAGGGGCTCTGGGCACTGAAGCTTTCTTT
>TRBV19|TRBJ1-5|-|TRBD1
CASSPWGQGMNQPQHF
TGTGCCAGTAGTCCCTGGGGACAGGGGATGAATCAGCCCCAGCATTTT
>TRBV4-1|TRBJ1-5|-|TRBD1
CASSPRDRTYSNQPQHF
TGCGCCAGCAGCCCCCGGGACAGGACTTATAGCAATCAGCCCCAGCATTTT
>TRBV18|TRBJ1-2|-|-
CASSPMPGPGGYTF
TGTGCCAGCTCACCAATGCCGGGACCGGGGGGCTACACCTTC
>TRBV4-2|TRBJ1-2|once|-
CASSRPGTESYGYTF
TGTGCCAGCAGCCGACCCGGGACGGAGAGCTATGGCTACACCTTC
>TRBV5-1|TRBJ2-1|-|TRBD2
CASSISGSSYNEQFF
TGCGCCAGCAGCATCAGCGGGAGCTCCTACAATGAGCAGTTCTTC
>TRBV10-1|TRBJ2-1|-|TRBD2
CASSPTSTGLAGPSYNEQFF
TGCGCCAGCAGTCCCACCTCAACGGGACTAGCGGGCCCTTCCTACAATGAGCAGTTCTTC
>TRBV6-5|TRBJ1-1|-|-
CASSYSPYGDTEAFF
TGTGCCAGCAGTTACTCACCTTATGGTGACACTGAAGCTTTCTTT
>TRBV19|TRBJ1-5|-|-
CASSKGSSDQPQHF
TGTGCCAGTAGTAAGGGCAGCAGCGATCAGCCCCAGCATTTT
>TRBV9|TRBJ2-5|-|-
CASSVGPAAYQETQYF
TGTGCCAGCAGCGTAGGACCGGCAGCTTACCAAGAGACCCAGTACTTC
>TRBV12-3/TRBV12-4|TRBJ1-1|-|-
CASSRISSEAFF
TGTGCCAGCAGCCGAATCAGCAGTGAAGCTTTCTTT
>TRBV9|TRBJ1-2|-|TRBD1
CASSSTDRVSTF
TGTGCCAGCAGCTCCACGGACAGGGTATCCACCTTC
>TRBV6-5|TRBJ1-1|-|-
CASSYSRGTEQEAFF
TGTGCCAGCAGTTACTCGAGGGGGACCGAACAGGAAGCTTTCTTT
>TRBV6-1|TRBJ2-7|few|-
CASRQTTTNSYEQYF
TGTGCCAGCAGACAGACAACAACCAACTCCTACGAGCAGTACTTC